A single sample is the source of the 5 T cell receptor beta chains below, sequenced in a study of vaccination and CD4 T cells after COVID-19. Cultured CD4+ T-cell DNA underwent Oncomine TCR Beta short-read sequencing. Each CDR3 protein is one row after TCRdb ran MiXCR on the PCR reads. The sample comprises some 10,000 distinct CDR3 sequences, 64% of which are singletons, and 34% rests with the top ten. Treatment reported: approximately 11-day PBMC culture with coronavirus spike peptide pools or control peptides (ViraFEST assay). The antigens for these receptors are not known. The sequencing sample was made of CD4+ T cells from blood, cultured in vitro. The receptor set was obtained from a human donor who had recovered from COVID-19.

Only a few counts were recorded for this clonotype. The V call is TRBV11-3, the J call TRBJ1-2; D is unclear. This CDR3 has 17 amino acids. Trimming cost V 0 bases and J 0 bases, with 14 bases left between them. CDR1 SGHNT and CDR2 YENEEA come from the germline V gene. CDR3 in DNA: TGTGCCAGCAGCTTAGATGGTGGGAAGGGTGCTAACTATGGCTACACCTTC. Amino acid sequence: CASSLDGGKGANYGYTF.

The chain couples TRBV6-5 to TRBJ2-7, with 11 bases that match TRBD2. This CDR3 comprises 15 residues. Germline V gives CDR1 MNHEY, CDR2 SVGAGI. V lost 2 bases and J lost 1; bases outside the gene matches: 1. The CDR3 loop reads CASSYRLAGSYEQYF. The CDR3 coding sequence is TGTGCCAGCAGTTACCGACTAGCGGGATCCTACGAGCAGTACTTC.

V is TRBV9 and J is TRBJ2-3, with 7 nucleotides matching TRBD1. CDR3 length equals 15 residues. V was clipped by 1 base and J by 5 bases; unmatched bases: 7. The germline CDR1 and CDR2 sequences are SGDLS and YYNGEE. The CDR3 DNA follows: TGTGCCAGCAGCGTATTCCCTACAGGGGAAGATACGCAGTATTTT. Protein sequence: CASSVFPTGEDTQYF.

This clonotype was counted a few times. The V call is TRBV30, the J call TRBJ1-2; D remains unclear. CDR3 length: 13 amino acids. Germline V gene lookup returns CDR1 GTSNPN and CDR2 SVGIG (reference sequence). The V end was cut by 3 bases, the J end by 1 base, with 9 bases between. In DNA, the CDR3 is TGTGCCTGGAGGTCCAGGATTAACTATGGCTACACCTTC. Translating it yields CAWRSRINYGYTF.

This clonotype has more than one count but fewer than ten. The V gene is TRBV29-1, the J gene TRBJ1-1; D gene uncertain. Germline V CDR1 and CDR2: SQVTM, ANQGSEA. CDR3 length: 13 amino acids. Trimming shortened V by 8 bases and J by 0 bases, and 13 bases separated the two germline ends. CDR3 protein: CSSRRVMNTEAFF. The DNA of the CDR3 is TGCAGCTCCAGAAGGGTTATGAACACTGAAGCTTTCTTT.